A selection of T cell receptor beta chains follows, all from one sample in a study of T-cell reconstitution after alpha-beta-depleted transplantation in children. In TCRdb, the PCR reads were re-called with MiXCR into one record per CDR3 protein. The table lists hundreds of thousands of distinct CDR3 sequences, nearly 10% of them singletons, with over 9% in the top ten. This sample comprised PBMCs from the stem cell graft donor, obtained from the stem cell graft. The receptors here all came from a human donor who donated a stem cell graft to a child with SCID. Both conserved end residues are part of each CDR3. Each record gives: clone size, V gene, J gene, D gene, CDR3 protein. D genes are given only for firm matches. Rows may omit the clone size; those that give it use once, few, many or a size class.

>many|TRBV6-5|TRBJ1-1|NA
CASSYVGGNTEAFF
>many|TRBV20-1|TRBJ2-7|NA
CSARDDSYEQYF
>many|TRBV5-1|TRBJ2-1|TRBD2
CASSLWGGTNNEQFF
>many|TRBV12-3/TRBV12-4|TRBJ2-7|NA
CASSSDLWGSYEQYF
>few|TRBV6-1|TRBJ1-1|NA
CASSLRQPQGNTEAFF
>NA|TRBV4-2|TRBJ2-3|NA
CASSQAPGMDTQYF
>few|TRBV12-5|TRBJ1-4|NA
CASGLGLGSYQEKLFF
>many|TRBV3-1|TRBJ1-2|TRBD1
CASSQTGGYGYTF
>few|TRBV7-6|TRBJ2-7|NA
CASSSGALYEQYF
>many|TRBV20-1|TRBJ2-3|TRBD2
CSARLAGGTDTQYF